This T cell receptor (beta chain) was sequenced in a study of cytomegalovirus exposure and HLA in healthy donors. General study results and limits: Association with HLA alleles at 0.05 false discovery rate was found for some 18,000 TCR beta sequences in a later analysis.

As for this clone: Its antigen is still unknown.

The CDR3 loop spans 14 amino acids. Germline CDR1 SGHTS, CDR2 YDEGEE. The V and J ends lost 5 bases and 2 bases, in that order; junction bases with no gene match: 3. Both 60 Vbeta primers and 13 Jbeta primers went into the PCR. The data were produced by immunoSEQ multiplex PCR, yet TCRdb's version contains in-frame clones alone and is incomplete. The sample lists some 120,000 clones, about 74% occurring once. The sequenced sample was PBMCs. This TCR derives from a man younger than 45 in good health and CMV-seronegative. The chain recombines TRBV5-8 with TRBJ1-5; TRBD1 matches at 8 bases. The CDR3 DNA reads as TGTGCCAGCAGTACGACAGGGGGCAATCAGCCCCAGCATTTT. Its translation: CASSTTGGNQPQHF.